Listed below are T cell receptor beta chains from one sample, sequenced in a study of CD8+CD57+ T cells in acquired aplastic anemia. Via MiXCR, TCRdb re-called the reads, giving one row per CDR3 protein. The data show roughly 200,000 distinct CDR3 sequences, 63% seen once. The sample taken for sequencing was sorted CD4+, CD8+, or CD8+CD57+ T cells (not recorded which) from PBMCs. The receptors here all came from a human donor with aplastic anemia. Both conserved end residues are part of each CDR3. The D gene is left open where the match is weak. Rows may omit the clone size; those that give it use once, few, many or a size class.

CDR3 protein: CASSIQQGPYEQYF
CDR3 DNA: TGTGCCAGTAGTATCCAACAGGGGCCCTACGAGCAGTACTTC
V gene: TRBV19
clone size: -
D gene: TRBD1
J gene: TRBJ2-7

CDR3 protein: CSARDLPGWDEKLFF
CDR3 DNA: TGCAGTGCTAGAGATCTTCCGGGGTGGGATGAAAAACTGTTTTTT
V gene: TRBV20-1
clone size: -
D gene: -
J gene: TRBJ1-4

CDR3 protein: CASSPVFSENTIYF
CDR3 DNA: TGTGCCAGCAGCCCAGTATTCTCTGAAAACACCATATATTTT
V gene: TRBV5-4
clone size: -
D gene: -
J gene: TRBJ1-3

CDR3 protein: CASIDRGSSYEQYF
CDR3 DNA: TGTGCCAGCATAGACAGGGGGTCCTCCTACGAGCAGTACTTC
V gene: TRBV6-2/TRBV6-3
clone size: -
D gene: TRBD1
J gene: TRBJ2-7

CDR3 protein: CASSEGFRGANNEQFF
CDR3 DNA: TGTGCCAGCAGTGAAGGGTTTAGGGGGGCGAACAATGAGCAGTTCTTC
V gene: TRBV2
clone size: many
D gene: -
J gene: TRBJ2-1

CDR3 protein: CASSYSRWTVYFHYYNEQFF
CDR3 DNA: TGTGCCAGCAGTTACTCGAGGTGGACAGTCTACTTCCACTACTACAATGAGCAGTTCTTC
V gene: TRBV6-5
clone size: many
D gene: -
J gene: TRBJ2-1

CDR3 protein: CASSQEAGKQETQYF
CDR3 DNA: TGCGCCAGCAGCCAAGAGGCGGGCAAGCAAGAGACCCAGTACTTC
V gene: TRBV4-3
clone size: -
D gene: -
J gene: TRBJ2-5

CDR3 protein: CASSLTQDTQYF
CDR3 DNA: TGTGCCAGCAGCTTAACGCAGGATACGCAGTATTTT
V gene: TRBV7-2
clone size: -
D gene: -
J gene: TRBJ2-3

CDR3 protein: CASHDTGELFF
CDR3 DNA: TGTGCCAGCCATGACACCGGGGAGCTGTTTTTT
V gene: TRBV12-3/TRBV12-4
clone size: -
D gene: -
J gene: TRBJ2-2

CDR3 protein: CASSLGGDRSPHF
CDR3 DNA: TGTGCCAGCAGCTTAGGCGGGGACCGCTCCCCGCACTTC
V gene: TRBV7-9
clone size: few
D gene: -
J gene: TRBJ2-7

CDR3 protein: CATIRDRALNTEAFF
CDR3 DNA: TGTGCCACCATCCGGGACAGGGCCCTGAACACTGAAGCTTTCTTT
V gene: TRBV24-1
clone size: many
D gene: TRBD1
J gene: TRBJ1-1

CDR3 protein: CASSIEEVGHGYTF
CDR3 DNA: TGTGCCAGTAGTATAGAGGAGGTAGGGCATGGCTACACCTTC
V gene: TRBV19
clone size: -
D gene: -
J gene: TRBJ1-2

CDR3 protein: CSARTITEQFF
CDR3 DNA: TGCAGTGCTCGGACTATAACCGAGCAGTTCTTC
V gene: TRBV20-1
clone size: -
D gene: -
J gene: TRBJ2-1

CDR3 protein: CASSSVLDLWNEQYF
CDR3 DNA: TGTGCCAGCAGCTCCGTGTTGGACCTATGGAACGAGCAGTACTTC
V gene: TRBV7-9
clone size: many
D gene: -
J gene: TRBJ2-7

CDR3 protein: CAISDPGAASDGYTF
CDR3 DNA: TGTGCCATCAGTGACCCGGGGGCGGCTTCCGATGGCTACACCTTC
V gene: TRBV10-3
clone size: few
D gene: -
J gene: TRBJ1-2

CDR3 protein: CASSIGISGGGETQYF
CDR3 DNA: TGTGCCAGTAGTATAGGAATTAGCGGGGGAGGTGAGACCCAGTACTTC
V gene: TRBV19
clone size: -
D gene: TRBD2
J gene: TRBJ2-5

CDR3 protein: CATSERKGIDEQFF
CDR3 DNA: TGTGCCACCAGTGAGCGGAAGGGGATAGATGAGCAGTTCTTC
V gene: TRBV24-1
clone size: -
D gene: -
J gene: TRBJ2-1

CDR3 protein: CSVDWQNTGELFF
CDR3 DNA: TGCAGCGTTGATTGGCAGAACACCGGGGAGCTGTTTTTT
V gene: TRBV29-1
clone size: -
D gene: -
J gene: TRBJ2-2